The 18 T cell receptor beta chains in this list originate from one sample, sequenced in a study of metastatic and nonmetastatic thyroid tumors. Via MiXCR, TCRdb re-called the PCR reads. The sample includes about 18,000 clones, 34% of them seen just once. Thyroid surgery had not been preceded by any treatment in any patient. Source material: tumor tissue. The receptors derive from a male donor with papillary thyroid cancer or a benign thyroid nodule (not recorded which). Some clones in this sample may be carry-over from other donors' samples.

Relative to its sample, this clone is medium-sized (0.01 to 0.1%). V and J are TRBV20-1 and TRBJ1-6; D uncertain. Per the germline V gene, CDR1 is DFQATT and CDR2 is SNEGSKA (reference sequence). Deletions cut 3 bases from V and 7 bases from J, with 10 bases between. This CDR3 has 13 residues. The CDR3 DNA is TGCAGTGCTAGGTGGACGGCAAATTCACCCCTCCACTTT. This translates into CSARWTANSPLHF.

This clone has a handful of counts. The chain links TRBV19 to TRBJ1-2; 7 bases match TRBD1. Trimming at V came to 5 bases and at J to 2 bases, leaving 5 bases not matched to a gene. The CDR3 runs to 14 residues. The germline V gene has CDR1 LNHDA and CDR2 SQIVND (reference sequence). CDR3 in DNA: TGTGCCAGTAGTGACAGGGCGCGGAACTATGGCTACACCTTC. This gives the protein CASSDRARNYGYTF.

This clone was counted once. The J gene is TRBJ2-2, the V gene TRBV2; 11 positions agree with TRBD2. This CDR3 contains 19 residues. After removal of 7 bases from V and 0 bases from J, the junction contained 13 bases not matched to a gene. Germline V gives CDR1 SNHLY, CDR2 FYNNEI. CDR3 loop: CASIVPGLAVGSNTGELFF. CDR3 sequence (DNA): TGTGCCAGCATTGTACCGGGACTAGCGGTAGGGTCGAACACCGGGGAGCTGTTTTTT.

This clone is medium-sized within its sample. The chain joins TRBV30 to TRBJ1-3, with unresolved D. Germline CDR1 reads GTSNPN; CDR2 reads SVGIG (reference sequence). Trimming took off 3 bases at V and 1 base at J, with 19 bases between the two ends. The CDR3 contains 17 residues. The CDR3 here is CAWRISGRFHSGNTIYF. In nucleotides, the CDR3 is TGTGCCTGGAGGATCTCGGGTCGTTTCCATTCTGGAAACACCATATATTTT. The full variable domain, its missing parts supplied by reference TRBV30 and TRBJ1-3, is SQTIHQWPATLVQPVGSPLSLECTVEGTSNPNLYWYRQAAGRGLQLLFYSVGIGQISSEVPQNLSASRPQDRQFILSSKKLLLSDSGFYLCAWRISGRFHSGNTIYFGEGSWLTVV.

The J gene is TRBJ2-5, the V gene TRBV20-1, with 15 bases aligning to TRBD2. Per the germline V gene, CDR1 is DFQATT and CDR2 is SNEGSKA (reference sequence). Unmatched junction bases numbered 14, after V lost 1 base and J lost 5 bases. The CDR3 covers 19 residues. CDR3 region: CSARGDPGLAGGPVETQYF. In DNA, the CDR3 is TGCAGTGCTAGAGGCGACCCAGGACTAGCGGGAGGGCCTGTGGAGACCCAGTACTTC.

The chain carries TRBV5-1 and TRBJ2-7; maybe TRBD1 (6 bases). The V and J ends lost 0 bases and 5 bases respectively, with 21 bases between them. The germline CDR1 and CDR2 sequences are SGHRS and YFSETQ. The CDR3 spans 17 residues. The CDR3 DNA follows: TGCGCCAGCAGCTTGGCCCGTACAGGGTTTAGTGTCGACGAGCAGTACTTC. Protein sequence: CASSLARTGFSVDEQYF.

This clone was picked up many times. Just one base apart from a much larger clone, this may be a read error. This same CDR3 is encoded by further DNA sequences in the sample. The chain uses TRBV12-3 or TRBV12-4 and TRBJ1-6, with a possible D match to TRBD1 (5 bases). The length of the CDR3 is 14 residues. Between the trimmed V and J ends, which lost 1 base and 6 bases, there was a span of 7 bases. In DNA, the CDR3 is TGTGCCAGCAGTTTAGGGCAGGGTAATTCACCCCTCCACTTT. Translating gives CASSLGQGNSPLHF.

This clone appeared once. The V and J genes are TRBV4-2 and TRBJ2-7, with 13 bases identical to TRBD2. This CDR3 region has 16 residues. Losses at the gene ends were 0 bases for V and 5 bases for J; bases not matched to a gene: 4. In germline, CDR1 is LGHNA, CDR2 YNFKEQ. The CDR3 bases are TGTGCCAGCAGCCAAGAAACGGGGACTAGCGGGGACGAGCAGTACTTC. Protein: CASSQETGTSGDEQYF.

This clone has only a few counts. A read error may account for a junction end that differs from germline. This chain links TRBV28 with TRBJ1-2; TRBD1 agrees at 10 bases. The CDR3 is made up of 16 amino acids. Germline CDR1 MDHEN, CDR2 SYDVKM. The CDR3 nucleotides are TGTGCCAGCAGTGAGACAGGGGGCACACCCCTCTATGGCTACGACTTC. Protein: CASSETGGTPLYGYDF.

This clone was found many times. Other DNA sequences from this sample encode an identical CDR3 as well. The chain is built from TRBV2 and TRBJ2-1; 8 nucleotides line up with TRBD2. From germline, CDR1 is SNHLY and CDR2 FYNNEI. This CDR3 has 13 amino acids. The CDR3 loop reads CASGLAAYNEQFF. The CDR3 DNA is TGTGCTAGCGGACTAGCTGCCTACAATGAGCAGTTCTTC.

About this clone: Mismatch with germline at one junction end may stem from a read error. The chain has TRBV3-1 and TRBJ2-7; 7 bases are shared with TRBD1. The CDR3 has 13 residues. The germline CDR1 and CDR2 sequences are LGHDT and YNNKEL (reference sequence). The CDR3 region is CASISTGPYGQYF. CDR3 nucleotides: TGTGCCAGCATCTCGACAGGGCCCTACGGGCAGTACTTC.

This chain uses TRBV9 with TRBJ2-2, with a tentative D call TRBD2 (6 bases). The CDR3 contains 15 residues. The germline CDR1 and CDR2 sequences are SGDLS and YYNGEE. Trimming pared 2 bases from V and 6 bases from J, leaving 14 bases between. CDR3 DNA: TGTGCCAGCAGCGTGGACACCGGAGGGTCCGGGGAGCTGTTTTTT. It specifies CASSVDTGGSGELFF.

This clone is termed medium-sized. This chain uses TRBV28 with TRBJ2-7, with D perhaps matching TRBD1 or TRBD2 (5 bases each). CDR1 is MDHEN, CDR2 SYDVKM, per germline. Trimming took off 3 bases at V and 3 bases at J, with 21 bases between the two ends. This CDR3 has 17 residues. The CDR3 region has the DNA TGTGCCAGCAGTTTTTGGGGGTCGGCGGCCTCCGACTACGAGCAGTACTTC. Protein sequence: CASSFWGSAASDYEQYF.

CDR3 DNA sequence: TGTGCCAGCAGAACTGGACAGGCCACTGAAGCTTTCTTT. Translating gives CASRTGQATEAFF. The chain employs TRBV28 and TRBJ1-1; 7 nucleotides align to TRBD1. Germline trimming cut 6 bases from V and 4 bases from J; bases unmatched to any gene: 5. Looked up from germline, CDR1 is MDHEN and CDR2 is SYDVKM. CDR3 length: 13 residues.

By sample share, this clone is medium-sized. The chain carries TRBV4-1 and TRBJ2-7; D is ambiguous. The CDR3 loop spans 15 amino acids. Germline CDR1 is MGHRA and CDR2 is YSYEKL. V gave up 1 base and J gave up 0 bases, with 10 bases separating them. CDR3 sequence reads: CASSQVGGSSYEQYF. CDR3 in DNA: TGCGCCAGCAGCCAAGTCGGCGGTAGCTCCTACGAGCAGTACTTC.

This clone ranks as medium-sized (0.01 to 0.1%). The rearrangement joins TRBV10-3 to TRBJ1-1, with unresolved D. This CDR3 contains 11 residues. Germline values: CDR1 ENHRY, CDR2 SYGVKD. V was shortened by 10 bases and J by 5 bases, with 11 bases between the two germline ends. The CDR3, as DNA: TGTGCCACCTCTGGGAGGACTGAAGCTTTCTTT. It translates to CATSGRTEAFF.

The V and J genes are TRBV5-1 and TRBJ2-3; TRBD2 agrees at 7 bases. Trimming cost V 5 bases and J 3 bases; bases outside gene matches: 12. The CDR3 spans 16 residues. Germline V gene sequence: CDR1 SGHRS, CDR2 YFSETQ. CDR3 bases: TGCGCCAGCAGATATTCCGGCGGGAGCTATACAGATACGCAGTATTTT. It is translated as CASRYSGGSYTDTQYF.

Only a few counts were recorded for this clone. The chain is built from TRBV12-3 or TRBV12-4 and TRBJ2-2, with a tentative D call TRBD1 (5 bases). V lost 1 base, J lost 5 bases, and 11 bases lay in between. The CDR3 consists of 15 residues. DNA for the CDR3: TGTGCCAGCAGTTTAGTGGGAAGGGGAACCGGGGAGCTGTTTTTT. Translated: CASSLVGRGTGELFF.